This is a list of T cell receptor beta chains from one sample in a study of Ad26.COV2.S vaccination and SARS-CoV-2 variants. TCRdb's copy holds only in-frame clones and misses some; the assay was immunoSEQ multiplex PCR. The data show 300,000 to 350,000 clones, roughly 91% seen once. The sample here was peripheral blood, taken in a trial of Ad26.COV2.S vaccine versus placebo. These receptors were obtained from a person aged 18 to 65 who received the Ad26.COV2.S COVID-19 vaccine or a placebo. Both conserved end residues are part of each CDR3. The order of the fields is V gene, CDR3 protein.

V gene: TRBV6-5
CDR3 protein: CASSYLQDSVKAFF

V gene: TRBV5-1
CDR3 protein: CASSLLTGEPAFF

V gene: TRBV6-2/TRBV6-3
CDR3 protein: CASSRPRAGQAGELFF

V gene: TRBV28
CDR3 protein: CASSLVRALLEGYTF

V gene: TRBV6-5
CDR3 protein: CASRTKVPTQYF

V gene: TRBV5-1
CDR3 protein: CASSTDRITRDTQYF

V gene: TRBV21-1
CDR3 protein: CASSKDGDYGYTF

V gene: TRBV3-1/TRBV3-2
CDR3 protein: CASSQVGRSQETQYF

V gene: TRBV5-1
CDR3 protein: CASSYGGGDTQYF

V gene: TRBV30
CDR3 protein: CAWITRELPYEQYF

V gene: TRBV5-1
CDR3 protein: CASSLGQSGYTF

V gene: TRBV5-5
CDR3 protein: CASSGSSGGSLNYGYTF

V gene: TRBV9
CDR3 protein: CASSVLGNTGELFF